This T cell receptor (beta chain) originates from a study of beta chain features in type 1 diabetes. The study, taken as a whole, reports: Patients and controls would be equally affected if PCR favored shorter templates.

This clone was seen a handful of times. Its target is not known. Germline V lookup: CDR1 MGHDK, CDR2 SYGVNS. Trimming removed 5 bases from V and 5 bases from J, with 15 bases in between. The length of the CDR3 is 14 residues. Reverse transcription of all isolated RNA meant that expressed TCRB transcripts were sequenced. The data were produced by immunoSEQ multiplex PCR, yet TCRdb's version contains in-frame clones alone and is incomplete. The sample holds roughly 240,000 clones, roughly 14% seen once. Specimen: naive CD4+ T cells from blood. The clonotype was recovered from a woman in her thirties or forties in good health. V gene TRBV25-1 combines with J gene TRBJ2-5, with a tentative D call TRBD1 (6 bases). DNA for the CDR3: TGTGCCAGCAGTCACCGGGACACCCAGGAGACCCAGTACTTC. This sequence encodes CASSHRDTQETQYF.